A single sample gave rise to the 8 T cell receptor beta chains below, sequenced in a study of cytomegalovirus exposure and HLA in healthy donors. The PCR ran on 60 Vbeta and 13 Jbeta primers. The assay was immunoSEQ multiplex PCR, and TCRdb's table has in-frame clones only and misses some. The sample contains some 99,000 clones, approximately 80% of which appear only once. Source material: PBMCs. The receptors here all came from a young woman in good health and CMV-seronegative.

This chain links TRBV12-5 with TRBJ2-3; the D gene is possibly TRBD1 (6 bases). The CDR3 runs to 16 residues. The V gene's germline CDR1 is LGHNT and CDR2 FRNRAP. V shed 4 bases and J shed 2 bases, with 16 bases lying between them. CDR3 nucleotides: TGTGCTAGTGGTTCCGATTACAGGGCCCTCACAGATACGCAGTATTTT. The encoded protein is CASGSDYRALTDTQYF.

V and J are TRBV6-6 and TRBJ2-5; TRBD2 matches at 7 bases. Germline V gives CDR1 MNHNY, CDR2 SVGAGI (reference sequence). V dropped 7 bases and J dropped 0; count of bases not matched to a gene: 11. This CDR3 spans 16 amino acids. The CDR3 spells CASKGGTLGDQETQYF. CDR3 DNA: TGTGCCAGCAAGGGAGGGACTTTGGGGGACCAAGAGACCCAGTACTTC.

For this clone: At one of its ends the junction is not consistent with the germline gene, which may arise from a read error. The J gene is TRBJ2-2, the V gene TRBV7-9; D is perhaps TRBD1 (6 bases). Germline lookup yields CDR1 SEHNR and CDR2 FQNEAQ (reference sequence). The CDR3 is 15 residues long. The CDR3 loop reads CASRPIAGDTGELFF. As DNA, the CDR3 is TGTGCCAGCAGACCTATAGCAGGGGACACGGGGGAGCTGTTTTTT.

This rearrangement joins TRBV5-1 to TRBJ1-2, with 8 nucleotides matching TRBD1. The CDR3 spans 13 residues. Germline loops: CDR1 SGHRS, CDR2 YFSETQ. V dropped 4 bases and J dropped 10; count of bases not matched to a gene: 9. The CDR3 sequence: CASSPGQGRTYTF. In DNA, the CDR3 is TGCGCCAGCAGCCCAGGACAGGGACGTACCTACACCTTC.

V usage is TRBV5-1 and J usage is TRBJ2-2; tentatively, D is TRBD1 (5 bases). The ends were cut back, 4 bases at V and 4 bases at J, with 14 bases in the middle. The germline CDR1 and CDR2 sequences are SGHRS and YFSETQ. CDR3 length equals 15 residues. The CDR3 loop reads CASSGGPGSTGELFF. For the CDR3, the DNA is TGCGCCAGCAGCGGTGGTCCAGGGTCCACCGGGGAGCTGTTTTTT. Full variable domain (outside the CDR3, taken from reference TRBV5-1 and TRBJ2-2): KAGVTQTPRYLIKTRGQQVTLSCSPISGHRSVSWYQQTPGQGLQFLFEYFSETQRNKGNFPGRFSGRQFSNSRSEMNVSTLELGDSALYLCASSGGPGSTGELFFGEGSRLTVL.

The V call is TRBV7-3, the J call TRBJ2-2; 7 nucleotides align to TRBD1. The V segment lost 2 bases and the J segment 3 bases; nucleotides outside the gene matches: 9. Per germline, CDR1 SGHTA and CDR2 FQGTGA. The length of the CDR3 is 17 residues. The CDR3 region has the DNA TGTGCCAGCAGCTTACGGCCCGGGACAGCGGACACCGGGGAGCTGTTTTTT. Its translation is CASSLRPGTADTGELFF.

The chain has TRBV29-1 and TRBJ2-7; 7 nucleotides match TRBD1. V gave up 6 bases and J gave up 2 bases; unmatched junction bases: 4. The CDR3 spans 12 residues. Germline CDR1 reads SQVTM; CDR2 reads ANQGSEA. The CDR3 loop is CSVGQFPYEQYF. CDR3 in DNA: TGCAGCGTGGGACAGTTCCCCTACGAGCAGTACTTC.

This chain links TRBV18 with TRBJ1-1; D is possibly TRBD1 (5 bases). Trimming left V 6 bases short and J 2 bases short, with 16 bases between. Per germline, CDR1 KGHSH and CDR2 LQKENI. This CDR3 has 15 residues. In nucleotides, the CDR3 is TGTGCCAGCTCCCATAAGACAGAAACCAACACTGAAGCTTTCTTT. Amino acid sequence: CASSHKTETNTEAFF.